Below, one T cell receptor (beta chain) is given with its context. Antigen: not known. This record belongs to a study of shared clonotypes between healthy human individuals. Assay: immunoSEQ multiplex PCR; the TCRdb copy retains only in-frame clones and omits some. The data hold over 1.5 million clones, with approximately 98% observed a single time. Germline V gene lookup returns CDR1 SGHNT and CDR2 YYREEE (reference sequence). CDR3 length: 14 residues. V lost 0 bases and J lost 3, with 9 bases in between. Study-wide results and caveats: Rarefaction exposed incomplete sorted-subset sequencing despite large depth. Generation probabilities of non-shared clonotypes were lower (relative to those shared by all four donors).

The TCR originated in a man in his thirties or forties in good health. This chain joins TRBV5-4 and TRBJ1-2; D ambiguous. The sequencing sample was made of naive CD4+ T cells sorted from blood. Subset here: CD45RA+ positively selected. The CDR3 reads CASSLGLGYYGYTF. The DNA of the CDR3 is TGTGCCAGCAGCTTGGGACTCGGATACTATGGCTACACCTTC. Full variable domain (rest looked up from reference TRBV5-4 and TRBJ1-2): ETGVTQSPTHLIKTRGQQVTLRCSSQSGHNTVSWYQQALGQGPQFIFQYYREEENGRGNFPPRFSGLQFPNYSSELNVNALELDDSALYLCASSLGLGYYGYTFGSGTRLTVV.